Listed below are T cell receptor beta chains from one sample, sequenced in a study of beta chain features in type 1 diabetes. Sequencing was performed with immunoSEQ multiplex PCR; in TCRdb, only in-frame clones are kept and a portion is missing. The data contain roughly 150,000 clones, less than 10% of them singletons. Sequencing input: central memory CD4+ T cells from blood. These receptors all stem from a man younger than 35 with type 1 diabetes. Both conserved end residues are part of each CDR3. A D gene is named only where the DNA matches it firmly. The size field is filled for only some rows; it gives once, few, many or a size class.

d_gene | j_gene | abundance | v_gene | CDR3aa | CDR3nt
- | TRBJ2-7 | few | TRBV20-1 | CSASLQNEQYF | TGCAGTGCTAGCCTGCAGAACGAGCAGTACTTC
- | TRBJ2-7 | few | TRBV18 | CASSPPSSNEQYF | TGTGCCAGCTCACCCCCGAGCTCTAACGAGCAGTACTTC
TRBD1 | TRBJ1-2 | few | TRBV28 | CASRSQGNYGYTF | TGTGCCAGCAGATCACAGGGGAACTATGGCTACACCTTC
TRBD1 | TRBJ1-2 | few | TRBV2 | CASSEGTGGYGYTF | TGTGCCAGCAGTGAAGGGACAGGGGGCTATGGCTACACCTTC
TRBD2 | TRBJ2-1 | few | TRBV27 | CASSFWRGGTNNEQFF | TGTGCCAGCAGTTTTTGGCGGGGGGGTACTAACAATGAGCAGTTCTTC
TRBD1 | TRBJ2-6 | - | TRBV18 | CASSAQGQGANVLTF | TGTGCCAGCTCAGCACAGGGGCAGGGGGCCAACGTCCTGACTTTC
- | TRBJ2-7 | - | TRBV11-2 | CASSLGLTGDYEQYF | TGTGCCAGCAGCTTAGGGTTGACAGGAGACTACGAGCAGTACTTC
- | TRBJ1-1 | - | TRBV19 | CASSVQGVPEAFF | TGTGCCAGTAGTGTACAGGGCGTCCCTGAAGCTTTCTTT
TRBD1 | TRBJ2-7 | few | TRBV28 | CASTYNRGWEQYF | TGTGCCAGCACCTATAACAGGGGGTGGGAGCAGTACTTC
- | TRBJ2-3 | - | TRBV30 | CAWNHFSTDTQYF | TGTGCCTGGAATCACTTTAGCACAGATACGCAGTATTTT